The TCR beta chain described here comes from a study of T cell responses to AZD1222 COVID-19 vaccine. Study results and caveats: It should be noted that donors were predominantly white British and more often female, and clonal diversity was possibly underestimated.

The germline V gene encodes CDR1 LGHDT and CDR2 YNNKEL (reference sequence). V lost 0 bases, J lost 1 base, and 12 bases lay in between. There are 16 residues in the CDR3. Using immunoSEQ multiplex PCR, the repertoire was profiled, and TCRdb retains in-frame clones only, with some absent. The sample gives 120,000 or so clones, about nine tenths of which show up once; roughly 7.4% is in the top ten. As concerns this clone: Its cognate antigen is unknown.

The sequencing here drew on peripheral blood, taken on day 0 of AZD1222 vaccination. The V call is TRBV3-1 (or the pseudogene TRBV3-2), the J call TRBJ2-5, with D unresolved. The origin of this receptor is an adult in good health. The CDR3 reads CASSQDKSPVQETQYF. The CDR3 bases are TGTGCCAGCAGCCAAGATAAATCCCCTGTCCAAGAGACCCAGTACTTC.